Listed below are T cell receptor beta chains from one sample, sequenced in a study of OX40 agonist ivuxolimab in advanced cancers. Profiled with immunoSEQ multiplex PCR; TCRdb holds only in-frame clones, not every one. The repertoire consists of 30,000 to 35,000 clones, with around four fifths occurring once and the leading ten covering under 25%. This sample comprised CD4+ or CD8+ T cells sorted from blood, obtained in a trial of the OX40 agonist ivuxolimab. The receptors stem from an adult with an advanced solid tumor such as melanoma, head and neck, liver or kidney cancer. The CDR3 runs from the conserved cysteine through the conserved F or W. The D gene is left open where the match is weak. Part of the rows lack a size; the others show once, few, many or a class for expanded clones.

j_call | clone_size | d_call | v_call | cdr3_aa | cdr3_nt
TRBJ2-6 | NA | TRBD1 | TRBV6-5 | CASSYGTGEANVLTF | TGTGCCAGCAGTTATGGGACAGGGGAGGCCAACGTCCTGACTTTC
TRBJ2-7 | NA | TRBD1 | TRBV4-3 | CASSQVGQGSYEQYF | TGCGCCAGCAGCCAAGTCGGACAGGGGAGCTACGAGCAGTACTTC
TRBJ2-7 | NA | NA | TRBV5-1 | CASSFSGYYEQYF | TGCGCCAGCAGCTTCAGCGGGTACTACGAGCAGTACTTC
TRBJ2-1 | medium-sized | NA | TRBV7-2 | CASSLEGISSYNEQFF | TGTGCCAGCAGCTTGGAGGGGATATCTTCCTACAATGAGCAGTTCTTC
TRBJ2-5 | NA | NA | TRBV11-2 | CASSDLLVPETQYF | TGTGCCAGCAGCGACCTACTAGTACCGGAGACCCAGTACTTC
TRBJ1-5 | NA | NA | TRBV19 | CASSHRRSITNQPQHF | TGTGCCAGTAGCCACCGACGGAGTATTACTAATCAGCCCCAGCATTTT
TRBJ2-7 | NA | TRBD2 | TRBV10-3 | CATLGGEREQYF | TGTGCCACCCTTGGGGGGGAACGCGAGCAGTACTTC
TRBJ2-7 | once | NA | TRBV9 | CASSVGNSASYEQYF | TGTGCCAGCAGCGTAGGGAATAGCGCGTCCTACGAGCAGTACTTC
TRBJ1-1 | NA | NA | TRBV27 | CASSFKQGYEAFF | TGTGCCAGCAGTTTCAAACAGGGATATGAAGCTTTCTTT
TRBJ1-1 | NA | TRBD1 | TRBV9 | CASSPPGGYGSEAFF | TGTGCCAGCAGCCCCCCAGGGGGATATGGGTCTGAAGCTTTCTTT
TRBJ2-7 | NA | NA | TRBV13 | CASSKQGFKDEQYF | TGTGCCAGCAGCAAACAGGGTTTTAAAGACGAGCAGTACTTC
TRBJ2-1 | NA | NA | TRBV30 | CAWSVSNREQFF | TGTGCCTGGAGTGTTAGTAACCGAGAGCAGTTCTTC
TRBJ2-2 | few | TRBD1 | TRBV18 | CASSPPLTGAVTGELFF | TGTGCCAGCTCACCTCCCCTGACAGGGGCCGTCACCGGGGAGCTGTTTTTT
TRBJ2-3 | NA | TRBD1 | TRBV15 | CATSEGTGGSDTQYF | TGTGCCACCAGCGAAGGGACAGGTGGGTCAGATACGCAGTATTTT
TRBJ2-7 | NA | TRBD2 | TRBV6-1 | CASSEKTSGAYEQYF | TGTGCCAGCAGTGAAAAAACTAGCGGGGCCTACGAGCAGTACTTC
TRBJ2-7 | NA | NA | TRBV11-2 | CASSPLSYEQYF | TGTGCCAGCAGCCCGTTGAGCTACGAGCAGTACTTC
TRBJ2-3 | NA | NA | TRBV7-2 | CASSRTSTDTQYF | TGTGCCAGCAGTCGGACGAGCACAGATACGCAGTATTTT
TRBJ2-7 | NA | NA | TRBV29-1 | CSVRVRGDEQYF | TGCAGCGTCCGCGTCAGGGGGGACGAGCAGTACTTC
TRBJ1-5 | few | TRBD1 | TRBV28 | CASSLFAGQGDSNQPQHF | TGTGCCAGCAGTTTATTCGCCGGACAGGGAGATAGCAATCAGCCCCAGCATTTT
TRBJ1-1 | NA | NA | TRBV6-5 | CASGPGGTEAFF | TGTGCCAGCGGTCCTGGGGGCACTGAAGCTTTCTTT
TRBJ2-5 | NA | TRBD2 | TRBV4-1 | CASSILAGPQETQYF | TGCGCCAGCAGTATACTAGCGGGGCCCCAAGAGACCCAGTACTTC
TRBJ2-5 | few | NA | TRBV20-1 | CSAGRETQYF | TGCAGTGCTGGGAGGGAGACCCAGTACTTC
TRBJ2-7 | NA | NA | TRBV6-1 | CASSDTGEVTYEQYF | TGTGCCAGCAGTGATACGGGTGAAGTAACCTACGAGCAGTACTTC
TRBJ1-5 | NA | NA | TRBV5-5 | CASSLGQFNQPQHF | TGTGCCAGCAGCTTGGGGCAGTTTAATCAGCCCCAGCATTTT
TRBJ1-3 | NA | NA | TRBV7-7 | CASSWNRFSGNTIYF | TGTGCCAGCAGCTGGAACAGGTTCTCTGGAAACACCATATATTTT
TRBJ2-1 | once | TRBD2 | TRBV27 | CASSPLAPKGPNEQFF | TGTGCCAGCAGTCCACTAGCGCCCAAGGGGCCCAATGAGCAGTTCTTC
TRBJ2-7 | NA | TRBD1 | TRBV27 | CASSLVGQGSREQYF | TGTGCCAGCAGCCTTGTGGGACAGGGTTCGAGGGAGCAGTACTTC
TRBJ1-4 | NA | NA | TRBV4-3 | CASSQGNREKLFF | TGCGCCAGCAGCCAAGGGAATCGAGAAAAACTGTTTTTT
TRBJ2-1 | NA | NA | TRBV29-1 | CSVNKVDYNEQFF | TGCAGCGTAAATAAGGTGGACTACAATGAGCAGTTCTTC
TRBJ2-7 | NA | NA | TRBV27 | CASSNRGSEQYF | TGTGCCAGCAGTAATAGGGGGTCCGAGCAGTACTTC
TRBJ1-5 | NA | NA | TRBV19 | CASSISAGPTPQHF | TGTGCCAGTAGTATAAGCGCAGGGCCTACGCCCCAGCATTTT
TRBJ2-5 | NA | NA | TRBV7-9 | CASSLSLGEKETQYF | TGTGCCAGCAGCTTAAGTCTAGGGGAAAAAGAGACCCAGTACTTC
TRBJ2-1 | NA | TRBD1 | TRBV7-8 | CASSPGQGFLRDNEQFF | TGTGCCAGCAGCCCAGGACAGGGTTTCCTCAGGGACAATGAGCAGTTCTTC
TRBJ2-6 | few | TRBD1 | TRBV5-1 | CASRGSGTGASGANVLTF | TGCGCCAGCAGGGGGTCCGGGACAGGGGCCTCTGGGGCCAACGTCCTGACTTTC
TRBJ1-6 | NA | NA | TRBV28 | CASSLRAGPYNSPLHF | TGTGCCAGCAGTTTAAGGGCAGGGCCCTATAATTCACCCCTCCACTTT
TRBJ1-3 | NA | NA | TRBV2 | CASTEGNTIYF | TGTGCCAGCACCGAAGGAAACACCATATATTTT
TRBJ2-5 | once | TRBD1 | TRBV7-9 | CASSLDGTGIRAQYF | TGTGCCAGCAGCTTAGATGGGACAGGGATTCGGGCCCAGTACTTC
TRBJ2-3 | NA | NA | TRBV4-1 | CASSQVSVDFTDTQYF | TGCGCCAGCAGCCAAGTGAGCGTAGACTTCACAGATACGCAGTATTTT
TRBJ2-1 | NA | NA | TRBV19 | CASTPGGAAYNEQFF | TGTGCCAGTACCCCGGGCGGAGCTGCCTACAATGAGCAGTTCTTC
TRBJ1-2 | NA | NA | TRBV5-5 | CASSSLPGRTVNYGYTF | TGTGCCAGCAGCTCGCTACCAGGGCGGACCGTTAACTATGGCTACACCTTC
TRBJ2-5 | NA | TRBD2 | TRBV10-2 | CASSEFGGRETQYF | TGCGCCAGCAGTGAGTTTGGCGGGAGGGAGACCCAGTACTTC
TRBJ1-2 | NA | NA | TRBV5-8 | CASRGESDGYTF | TGTGCCAGCAGGGGGGAGTCGGATGGCTACACCTTC
TRBJ2-1 | NA | TRBD2 | TRBV18 | CASSPPKELEGQGGNNEQFF | TGTGCCAGCTCACCACCGAAGGAACTAGAGGGGCAGGGAGGGAACAATGAGCAGTTCTTC
TRBJ1-2 | once | NA | TRBV28 | CASRGAGEVYGYTF | TGTGCCAGCAGGGGGGCAGGGGAAGTCTATGGCTACACCTTC
TRBJ2-7 | NA | NA | TRBV27 | CASSLGPRNEQYF | TGTGCCAGCAGTTTAGGGCCCCGGAACGAGCAGTACTTC